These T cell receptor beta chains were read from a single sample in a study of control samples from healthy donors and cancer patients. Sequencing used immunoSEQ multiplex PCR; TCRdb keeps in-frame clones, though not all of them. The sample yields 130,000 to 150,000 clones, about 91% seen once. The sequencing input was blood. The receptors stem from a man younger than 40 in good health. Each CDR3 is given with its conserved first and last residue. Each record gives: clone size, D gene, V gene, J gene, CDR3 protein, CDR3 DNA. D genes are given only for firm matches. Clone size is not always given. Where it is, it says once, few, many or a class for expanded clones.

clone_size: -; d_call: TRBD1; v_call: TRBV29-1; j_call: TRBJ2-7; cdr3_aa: CSVRTGPYEQYF; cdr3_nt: TGCAGCGTTCGGACAGGGCCCTACGAGCAGTACTTC
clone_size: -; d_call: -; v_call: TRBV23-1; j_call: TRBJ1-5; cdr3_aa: CASSLLRYSNQPQHF; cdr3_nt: TGCGCCAGCAGTCTATTAAGATATAGCAATCAGCCCCAGCATTTT
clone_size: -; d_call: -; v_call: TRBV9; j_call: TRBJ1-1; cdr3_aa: CASSSRPQGLNTEAFF; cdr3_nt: TGTGCCAGCAGCTCCCGACCCCAGGGTTTGAACACTGAAGCTTTCTTT
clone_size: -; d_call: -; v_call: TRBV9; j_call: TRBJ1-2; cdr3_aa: CASSAGSGYTF; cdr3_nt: TGTGCCAGCAGCGCCGGAAGTGGCTACACCTTC
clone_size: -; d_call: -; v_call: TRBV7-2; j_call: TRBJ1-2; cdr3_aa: CASSLWGERDYGYTF; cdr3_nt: TGTGCCAGCAGCTTGTGGGGGGAGAGGGACTATGGCTACACCTTC
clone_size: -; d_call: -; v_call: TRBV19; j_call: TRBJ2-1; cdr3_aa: CASSNYNEQFF; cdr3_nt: TGTGCCAGTAGCAATTACAATGAGCAGTTCTTC
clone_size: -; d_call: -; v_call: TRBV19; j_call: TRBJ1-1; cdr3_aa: CASEQGNTEAFF; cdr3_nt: TGTGCCAGTGAACAGGGCAACACTGAAGCTTTCTTT
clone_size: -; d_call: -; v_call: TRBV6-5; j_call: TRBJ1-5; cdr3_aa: CASSPGHNQPQHF; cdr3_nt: TGTGCCAGCAGTCCGGGACACAATCAGCCCCAGCATTTT
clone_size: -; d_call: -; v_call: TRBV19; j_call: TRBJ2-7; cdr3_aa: CASSIVAGAGYEQYF; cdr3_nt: TGTGCCAGTAGTATAGTTGCGGGGGCTGGTTACGAGCAGTACTTC
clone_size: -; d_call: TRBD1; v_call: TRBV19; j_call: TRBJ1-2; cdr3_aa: CASSSGGARGYTF; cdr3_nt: TGTGCCAGTAGTTCAGGGGGCGCGAGGGGCTACACCTTC
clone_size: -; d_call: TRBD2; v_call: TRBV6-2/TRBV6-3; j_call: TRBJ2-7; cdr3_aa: CASSQLLGLAGTEQYF; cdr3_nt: TGTGCCAGCAGTCAACTCTTGGGACTAGCGGGGACCGAGCAGTACTTC
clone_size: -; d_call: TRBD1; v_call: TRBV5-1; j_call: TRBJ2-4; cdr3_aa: CASSPSNRGNIQYF; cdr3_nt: TGCGCCAGCAGCCCATCAAACAGGGGAAACATTCAGTACTTC
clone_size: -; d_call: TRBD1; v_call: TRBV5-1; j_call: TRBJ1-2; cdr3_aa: CASSLALDRGNYGYTF; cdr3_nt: TGCGCCAGCAGCTTGGCGCTGGACAGGGGAAACTATGGCTACACCTTC
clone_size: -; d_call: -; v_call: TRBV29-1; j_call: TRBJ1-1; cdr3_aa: CSLQAGVNTEAFF; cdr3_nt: TGCAGCCTCCAAGCAGGGGTCAACACTGAAGCTTTCTTT
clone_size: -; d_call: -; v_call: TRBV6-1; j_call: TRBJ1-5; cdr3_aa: CASSEGNSANQPQHF; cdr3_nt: TGTGCCAGCAGTGAGGGGAACAGCGCCAATCAGCCCCAGCATTTT
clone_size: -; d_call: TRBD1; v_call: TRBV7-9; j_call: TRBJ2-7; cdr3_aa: CASSLASTGVEYEQYF; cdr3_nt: TGTGCCAGCAGCTTAGCGTCGACAGGGGTGGAGTACGAGCAGTACTTC
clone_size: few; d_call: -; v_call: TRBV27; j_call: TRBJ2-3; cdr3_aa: CASSLSDGAITDTQYF; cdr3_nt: TGTGCCAGCAGTTTATCTGACGGGGCGATCACAGATACGCAGTATTTT